A selection of T cell receptor beta chains follows, all from one sample in a study of shared clonotypes between healthy human individuals. TCRdb keeps only in-frame clones here, not all; method: immunoSEQ multiplex PCR. The repertoire consists of around 300,000 clones, with around 90% occurring once and the leading ten covering under 20%. Sequenced material: memory CD8+ T cells sorted from blood. Every receptor here comes from a man in his late teens or twenties in good health. The CDR3 runs from the conserved cysteine through the conserved F or W.

V gene | CDR3 length | CDR3 protein
TRBV2 | 13 | CASSEVDDNEQFF
TRBV5-1 | 14 | CASGFRDSKSPLHF
TRBV27 | 14 | CASSVQGGAYEQYF
TRBV27 | 16 | CASSLYRTAYNSPLHF
TRBV7-9 | 12 | CASAGGAYEQYF
TRBV30 | 13 | CAWSVLGGNEQFF
TRBV5-6 | 14 | CASSLAGISYEQYF
TRBV7-9 | 12 | CASSLIAPEQYF
TRBV4-1 | 15 | CASSQWTGGTDTQYF
TRBV18 | 13 | CASSPLAGYEQYF
TRBV4-3 | 18 | CASSQEIAGVVNTGELFF
TRBV19 | 13 | CASSMTGGETQYF
TRBV4-1 | 16 | CASSQEGGRRGYEQYF
TRBV13 | 13 | CASSLGRSYEQYF
TRBV7-9 | 17 | CASSLDAGGVWNYGYTF
TRBV9 | 13 | CASSRGQHYGYTF
TRBV6-6 | 11 | CASTGGDTQYF
TRBV27 | 13 | CASSFLFGETQYF
TRBV6-5 | 15 | CASSWRQAHTGELFF
TRBV4-1 | 12 | CATRDSSPEAFF
TRBV28 | 15 | CASRGIDSHYNEQFF
TRBV11-1 | 14 | CASSLRDGDYGYTF
TRBV4-1 | 15 | CASSRLQRSGNTIYF
TRBV11-2 | 15 | CASSLSPGLQETQYF
TRBV29-1 | 17 | CSVEENNRGGKNYGYTF
TRBV5-1 | 15 | CASSLGPGAKHEQYF
TRBV28 | 15 | CASSHGQLDNEKLFF